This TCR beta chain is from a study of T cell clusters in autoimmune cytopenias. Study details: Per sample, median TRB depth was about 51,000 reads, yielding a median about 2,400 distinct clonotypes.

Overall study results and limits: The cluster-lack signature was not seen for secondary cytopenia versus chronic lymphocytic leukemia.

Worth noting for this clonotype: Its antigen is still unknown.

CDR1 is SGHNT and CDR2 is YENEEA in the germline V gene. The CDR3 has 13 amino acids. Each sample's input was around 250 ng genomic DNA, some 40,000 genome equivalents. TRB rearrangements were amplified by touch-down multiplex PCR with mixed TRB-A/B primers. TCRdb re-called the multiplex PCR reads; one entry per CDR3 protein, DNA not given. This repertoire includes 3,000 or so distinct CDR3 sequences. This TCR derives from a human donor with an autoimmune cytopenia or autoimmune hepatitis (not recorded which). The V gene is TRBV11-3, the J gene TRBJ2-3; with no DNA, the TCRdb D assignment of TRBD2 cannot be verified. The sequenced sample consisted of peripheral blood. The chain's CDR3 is CASSLEAADTQYF.